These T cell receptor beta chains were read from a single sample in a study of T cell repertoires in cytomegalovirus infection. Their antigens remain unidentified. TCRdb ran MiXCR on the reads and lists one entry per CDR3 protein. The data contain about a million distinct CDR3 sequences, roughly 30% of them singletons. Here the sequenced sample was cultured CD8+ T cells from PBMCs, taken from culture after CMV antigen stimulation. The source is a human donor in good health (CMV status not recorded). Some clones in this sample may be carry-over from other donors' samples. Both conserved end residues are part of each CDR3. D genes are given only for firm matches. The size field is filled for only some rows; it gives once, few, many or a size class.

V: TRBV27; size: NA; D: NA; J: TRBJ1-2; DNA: TGTGCCAGCAGTCCCTCCCGGGGATATGGCTACACCTTC; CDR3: CASSPSRGYGYTF
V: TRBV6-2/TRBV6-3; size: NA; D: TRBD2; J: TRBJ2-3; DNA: TGTGCCAGCAGTTACGGCCTTCAGACTAGCTCTGTGGCGCAGTATTTT; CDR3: CASSYGLQTSSVAQYF
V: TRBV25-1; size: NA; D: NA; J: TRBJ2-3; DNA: TGTGCCAGCTGGAGGGGAACCACAGATACGCAGTATTTT; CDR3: CASWRGTTDTQYF
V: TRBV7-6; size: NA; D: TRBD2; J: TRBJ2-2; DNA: TGTGCCAGCAGCCCCCCTTTCGGGCTAGCGGATGCGAACACCGGGGAGCTGTTTTTT; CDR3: CASSPPFGLADANTGELFF
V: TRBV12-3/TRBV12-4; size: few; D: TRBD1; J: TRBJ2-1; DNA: TGTGCCAGCAGGACCTGGGACAGGGGGTCCTACAATGAGCAGTTCTTC; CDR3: CASRTWDRGSYNEQFF
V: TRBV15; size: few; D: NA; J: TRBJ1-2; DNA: TGTGCCACCAGCAGAGAGAAAGCCGATGGCTACACCTTC; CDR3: CATSREKADGYTF
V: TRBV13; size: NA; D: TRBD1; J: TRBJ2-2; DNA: TGTGCCAGCAAGGGGGCATACACCGGGGAGCTGTTTTTT; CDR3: CASKGAYTGELFF
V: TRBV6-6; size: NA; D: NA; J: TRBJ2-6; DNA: TGTGCCAGCAGTTTCCTCGGGGGCTCCGGGGCCAACGTCCTGACTTTC; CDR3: CASSFLGGSGANVLTF
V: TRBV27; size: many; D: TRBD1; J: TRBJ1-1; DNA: TGTGCCAGCAGTTCGGGACAGGGGGACACTGAAGCTTTCTTT; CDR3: CASSSGQGDTEAFF
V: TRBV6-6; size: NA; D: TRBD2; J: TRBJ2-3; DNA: TGTGCCAGCACCCCGACTAGCGAAAATACGCAGTATTTT; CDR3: CASTPTSENTQYF
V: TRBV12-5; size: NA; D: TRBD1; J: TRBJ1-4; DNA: TGTGCTAGTGGTTTGTTCCGGACAGGGGGGGATGAAAAACTGTTTTTT; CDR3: CASGLFRTGGDEKLFF
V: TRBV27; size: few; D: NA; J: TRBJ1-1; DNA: TGTGCCAGCAGCCCCACCGGGACACTTAACACTGAAGCTTTCTTT; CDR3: CASSPTGTLNTEAFF
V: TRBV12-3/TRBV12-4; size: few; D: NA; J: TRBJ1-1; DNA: TGTGCCAGCAGTTTATCGATCCGGAACACTGAAGCTTTCTTT; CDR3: CASSLSIRNTEAFF
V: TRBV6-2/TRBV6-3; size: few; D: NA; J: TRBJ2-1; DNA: TGTGCCAGCAGTTACGGGTGGGGGGCCCGGGGGGAGCAGTTCTTC; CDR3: CASSYGWGARGEQFF
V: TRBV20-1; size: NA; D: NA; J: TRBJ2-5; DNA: TGCAGTGCTAGGGCCACGAGAAACTCCCGCCCGCAAGAGACCCAGTACTTC; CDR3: CSARATRNSRPQETQYF
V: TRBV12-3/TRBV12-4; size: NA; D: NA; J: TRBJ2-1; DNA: TGTGCCAGCGCCAGTGACGTGGCCTACAATGAGCAGTTCTTC; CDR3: CASASDVAYNEQFF
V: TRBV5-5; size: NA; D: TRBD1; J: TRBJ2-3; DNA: TGTGCCAGCAGCTCGACAGGGGAGGAAAATACGCAGTATTTT; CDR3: CASSSTGEENTQYF
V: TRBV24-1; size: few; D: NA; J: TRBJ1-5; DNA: TGTGCCACCAGCCCCACAGACGAAGGCAATCAGCCCCAGCATTTT; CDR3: CATSPTDEGNQPQHF
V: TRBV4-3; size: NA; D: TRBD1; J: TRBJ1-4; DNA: TGCGCCAGCAGCAAACCTGGACAGGGGGCGGGGGAAAAACTGTTTTTT; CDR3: CASSKPGQGAGEKLFF
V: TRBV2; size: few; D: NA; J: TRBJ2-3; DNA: TGTGCCAGCAGTGAGGTCCTCGAAGGCACAGATACGCAGTATTTT; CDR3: CASSEVLEGTDTQYF
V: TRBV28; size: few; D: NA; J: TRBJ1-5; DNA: TGTGCCAGCAACCGTGGTAGCAGCACCCTCCCTCGTTATCAGCCCCAGCATTTT; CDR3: CASNRGSSTLPRYQPQHF
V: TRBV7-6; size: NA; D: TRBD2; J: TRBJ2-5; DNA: TGTGCCAGCAGCCCCGGGACTAGCAGTCGGGAGACCCAGTACTTC; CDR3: CASSPGTSSRETQYF
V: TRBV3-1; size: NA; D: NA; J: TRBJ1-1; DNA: TGTGCCAGCAGCCCGGAGGGCAAACAACTGAACACTGAAGCTTTCTTT; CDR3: CASSPEGKQLNTEAFF
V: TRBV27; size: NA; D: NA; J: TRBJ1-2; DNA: TGTGCCAGCAGTTCAGTCGCAGGGTGGAACTATGGCTACACCTTC; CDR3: CASSSVAGWNYGYTF
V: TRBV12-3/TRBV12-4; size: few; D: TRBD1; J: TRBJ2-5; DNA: TGTGCCAGCTCCGGACAGGGTAGTTTGGAGACCCAGTACTTC; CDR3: CASSGQGSLETQYF
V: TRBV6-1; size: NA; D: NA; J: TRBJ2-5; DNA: TGTGCCAGCAGTGAGATAAGCCCCCGCCCGACAGAGACCCAGTACTTC; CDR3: CASSEISPRPTETQYF
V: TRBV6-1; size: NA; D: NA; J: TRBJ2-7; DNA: TGTGCCAGCAGCATGCCTTCTGGGCGGAGCTCCTACGAGCAGTACTTC; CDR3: CASSMPSGRSSYEQYF
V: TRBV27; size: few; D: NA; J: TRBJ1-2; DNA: TGTGCCAGCACCCCTCGACGGGGGCGGGTCGGCGGCTACACCTTC; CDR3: CASTPRRGRVGGYTF
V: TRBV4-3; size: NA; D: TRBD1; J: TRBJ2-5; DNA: TGCGCCAGCAGCCTCACCGACAGGGGGCCGGAGACCCAGTACTTC; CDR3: CASSLTDRGPETQYF
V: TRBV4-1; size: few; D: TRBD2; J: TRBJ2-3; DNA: TGCGCCAGCAGCCAAGATCAGGTTAGCGGGAGGAATACGCAGTATTTT; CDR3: CASSQDQVSGRNTQYF
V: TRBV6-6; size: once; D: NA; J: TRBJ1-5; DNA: TGTGCCATCAAGTTAACTCGTCAGGGTAGCAATCAGCCCCAGCATTTT; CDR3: CAIKLTRQGSNQPQHF
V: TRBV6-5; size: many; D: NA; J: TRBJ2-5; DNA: TGTGCCAGCAGTTACCCTACGGAGAGGGGGCAAGAGACCCAGTACTTC; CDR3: CASSYPTERGQETQYF
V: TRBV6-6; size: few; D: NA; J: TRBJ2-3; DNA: TGTGCCAGCAGCGCCATAGGGGCCGCAGATACGCAGTATTTT; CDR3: CASSAIGAADTQYF
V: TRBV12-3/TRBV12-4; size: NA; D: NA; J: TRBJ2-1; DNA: TGTGCCAGCAGTCCCGAGCAGGCCAACAATGAGCAGTTCTTC; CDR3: CASSPEQANNEQFF
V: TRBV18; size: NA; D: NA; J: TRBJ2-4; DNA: TGTACCAGCTCACCTACCAGAGGACAGTTAGCGCTAGCCAAAAACATTCAGTACTTC; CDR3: CTSSPTRGQLALAKNIQYF
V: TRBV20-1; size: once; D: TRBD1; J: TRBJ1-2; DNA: TGCAGTGCTAGAGAGGACAGGGGAAGCTATGGCTACACCTTC; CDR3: CSAREDRGSYGYTF
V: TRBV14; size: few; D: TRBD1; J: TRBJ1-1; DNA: TGTGCCAGCAGCCAAGAACGGACAGGGGAGATTGGGATGAACACTGAAGCTTTCTTT; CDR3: CASSQERTGEIGMNTEAFF
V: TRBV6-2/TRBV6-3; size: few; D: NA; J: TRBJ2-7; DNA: TGTGCCAGCACCGAGTCTAGGGCCACCTACGAGCAGTACTTC; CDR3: CASTESRATYEQYF
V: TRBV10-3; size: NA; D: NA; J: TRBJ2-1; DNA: TGTGCCATCAGTGAGTCGCGGTACCAAAGGACTAACTCCTACAATGAGCAGTTCTTC; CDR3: CAISESRYQRTNSYNEQFF
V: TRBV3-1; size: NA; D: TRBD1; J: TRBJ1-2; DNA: TGTGCCAGCAGCCAACGGACAGGACGGTATGGCTACACCTTC; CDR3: CASSQRTGRYGYTF
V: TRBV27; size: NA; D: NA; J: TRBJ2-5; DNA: TGTGCCAGCAGTTTAAGCGGGTTCCAAGAGACCCAGTACTTC; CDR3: CASSLSGFQETQYF
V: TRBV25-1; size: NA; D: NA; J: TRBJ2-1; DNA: TGTGCCAGCTCCCTCCCGGGACTCAACAATGAGCAGTTCTTC; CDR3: CASSLPGLNNEQFF
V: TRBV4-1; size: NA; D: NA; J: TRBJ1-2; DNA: TGCGCCAGCAGATTAAGGGACCTCCGGGGGGGAGATGGCTACACCTTC; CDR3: CASRLRDLRGGDGYTF
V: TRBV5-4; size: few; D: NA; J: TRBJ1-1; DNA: TGTGCCAGCAAGAGGGCGAACACTGAAGCTTTCTTT; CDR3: CASKRANTEAFF
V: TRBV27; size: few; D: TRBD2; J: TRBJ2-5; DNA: TGTGCCACCTCCGGGGGGGAGACCCAGTACTTC; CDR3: CATSGGETQYF
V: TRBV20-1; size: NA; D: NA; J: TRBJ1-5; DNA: TGCAGTGCTAGAGACGTAGGGGGTCTCAATCAGCCCCAGCATTTT; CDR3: CSARDVGGLNQPQHF
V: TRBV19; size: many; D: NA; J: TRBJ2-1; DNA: TGTGCCAGTAGTAAAACTAGTTCCTCCTACAATGAGCAGTTCTTC; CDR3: CASSKTSSSYNEQFF
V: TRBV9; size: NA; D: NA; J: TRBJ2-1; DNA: TGTGCCAGCAGCCCGGCAGGGACACGGCCTTACAATGAGCAGTTCTTC; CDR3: CASSPAGTRPYNEQFF
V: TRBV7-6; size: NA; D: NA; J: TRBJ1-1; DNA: TGTACCAGCAGCGAATATACCGGGGGCCAGAACACTGAAGCTTTCTTT; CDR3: CTSSEYTGGQNTEAFF
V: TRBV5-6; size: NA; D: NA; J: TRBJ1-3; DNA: TGTGCCAGCAGCTTGGCCGGAACAGACTCTGGAAACACCATATATTTT; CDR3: CASSLAGTDSGNTIYF
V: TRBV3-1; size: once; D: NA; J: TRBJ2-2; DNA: TGTGCCAGCAGCCAAGACCAACCGCTGTACACCGGGGAGCTGTTTTTT; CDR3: CASSQDQPLYTGELFF
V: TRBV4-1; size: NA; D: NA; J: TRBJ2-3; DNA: TGCGCCAGCAGCCAAGAGGGGGCAGCGGGGGATACGCAGTATTTT; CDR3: CASSQEGAAGDTQYF
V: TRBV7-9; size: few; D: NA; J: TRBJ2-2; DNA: TGTGCCAGCAGCTTTGAGAGCGCGAACACCGGGGAGCTGTTTTTT; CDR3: CASSFESANTGELFF
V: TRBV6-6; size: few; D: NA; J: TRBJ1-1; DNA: TGTGCCAGCAGCGTACGGGGGGGCCGGGGGGTTGCCGGACTTCAGGCTTTCTTT; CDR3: CASSVRGGRGVAGLQAFF